This is a list of T cell receptor beta chains from one sample in a study of blood T cell repertoires in COVID-19. The method was immunoSEQ multiplex PCR; TCRdb's version includes in-frame clones alone and lacks a portion of them. The sample lists 200,000 to 250,000 clones, about 90% seen once, with roughly 2.6% in the top ten. Sequenced input: peripheral blood. The origin of the receptors is a woman aged 60-75 years with acute or convalescent COVID-19. The conserved cysteine and the conserved F or W are not part of the CDR3 here. The size entry is marked missing in some rows and otherwise reads once, few, many or a size class.

cdr3_aa: ASSFSGQETQY
clone_size: -
v_call: TRBV5-1
cdr3_length: 11
j_call: TRBJ2-5

cdr3_aa: ASSRKQWEETQY
clone_size: once
v_call: TRBV28
cdr3_length: 12
j_call: TRBJ2-5

cdr3_aa: ASRQTGPNTEAF
clone_size: few
v_call: TRBV28
cdr3_length: 12
j_call: TRBJ1-1

cdr3_aa: ASSQGLVTGINTGELF
clone_size: -
v_call: TRBV14
cdr3_length: 16
j_call: TRBJ2-2

cdr3_aa: ASSKQATGELF
clone_size: -
v_call: TRBV19
cdr3_length: 11
j_call: TRBJ2-2

cdr3_aa: ASAGNLDSPLH
clone_size: once
v_call: TRBV2
cdr3_length: 11
j_call: TRBJ1-6

cdr3_aa: ASSLANPGQHSPLH
clone_size: few
v_call: TRBV7-6
cdr3_length: 14
j_call: TRBJ1-6

cdr3_aa: ASSELGLQNQPQH
clone_size: -
v_call: TRBV2
cdr3_length: 13
j_call: TRBJ1-5

cdr3_aa: ASSTTVANTEAF
clone_size: few
v_call: TRBV6-5
cdr3_length: 12
j_call: TRBJ1-1

cdr3_aa: ASSIDRGKTQY
clone_size: -
v_call: TRBV7-2
cdr3_length: 11
j_call: TRBJ2-5

cdr3_aa: ASFPGESYNEQF
clone_size: -
v_call: TRBV5-1
cdr3_length: 12
j_call: TRBJ2-1

cdr3_aa: ASSPGARGSAKTQY
clone_size: -
v_call: TRBV6-2/TRBV6-3
cdr3_length: 14
j_call: TRBJ2-5

cdr3_aa: ASSYSSGGYNEQF
clone_size: -
v_call: TRBV6-6
cdr3_length: 13
j_call: TRBJ2-1

cdr3_aa: ASSIPGQGARETQY
clone_size: -
v_call: TRBV11-2
cdr3_length: 14
j_call: TRBJ2-5

cdr3_aa: AWSEQSPGQGPYEQY
clone_size: -
v_call: TRBV30
cdr3_length: 15
j_call: TRBJ2-7

cdr3_aa: ASWPSGSRNNEQF
clone_size: -
v_call: TRBV28
cdr3_length: 13
j_call: TRBJ2-1

cdr3_aa: ASSSPVGSSITEAF
clone_size: -
v_call: TRBV7-9
cdr3_length: 14
j_call: TRBJ1-1

cdr3_aa: ASSYSAGSGYT
clone_size: -
v_call: TRBV6-2/TRBV6-3
cdr3_length: 11
j_call: TRBJ1-2

cdr3_aa: ASSPPLGHGYT
clone_size: once
v_call: TRBV18
cdr3_length: 11
j_call: TRBJ1-2

cdr3_aa: ASSRSGSSYNEQF
clone_size: -
v_call: TRBV3-1/TRBV3-2
cdr3_length: 13
j_call: TRBJ2-1

cdr3_aa: ASRLGRNWDRVEGEAF
clone_size: -
v_call: TRBV12-2
cdr3_length: 16
j_call: TRBJ1-1

cdr3_aa: ASSPHSANTEAF
clone_size: few
v_call: TRBV7-2
cdr3_length: 12
j_call: TRBJ1-1

cdr3_aa: ASSLQGVSVTDTQY
clone_size: -
v_call: TRBV18
cdr3_length: 14
j_call: TRBJ2-3

cdr3_aa: ATSEPGQAPGRGYT
clone_size: -
v_call: TRBV24-1
cdr3_length: 14
j_call: TRBJ1-2

cdr3_aa: ASSSLVSGRFAEAF
clone_size: -
v_call: TRBV5-5
cdr3_length: 14
j_call: TRBJ1-1

cdr3_aa: ASSSGGWDLRKQY
clone_size: -
v_call: TRBV5-1
cdr3_length: 13
j_call: TRBJ2-3

cdr3_aa: ASSSDRGETQY
clone_size: -
v_call: TRBV11-2
cdr3_length: 11
j_call: TRBJ2-5

cdr3_aa: ASSQWHSRETQY
clone_size: -
v_call: TRBV3-1/TRBV3-2
cdr3_length: 12
j_call: TRBJ2-5

cdr3_aa: ASSPTQYYGYT
clone_size: -
v_call: TRBV3-1/TRBV3-2
cdr3_length: 11
j_call: TRBJ1-2

cdr3_aa: ATSRAGSGNTIY
clone_size: -
v_call: TRBV15
cdr3_length: 12
j_call: TRBJ1-3

cdr3_aa: ASSSPRGTGELF
clone_size: once
v_call: TRBV19
cdr3_length: 12
j_call: TRBJ2-2

cdr3_aa: ASSPMRQSAVETQY
clone_size: -
v_call: TRBV10-2
cdr3_length: 14
j_call: TRBJ2-5

cdr3_aa: ASSLEGLGGNTIY
clone_size: -
v_call: TRBV5-1
cdr3_length: 13
j_call: TRBJ1-3

cdr3_aa: ASSDPDRGGEKLF
clone_size: once
v_call: TRBV25-1
cdr3_length: 13
j_call: TRBJ1-4

cdr3_aa: ASSYRPWGTEAF
clone_size: -
v_call: TRBV28
cdr3_length: 12
j_call: TRBJ1-1

cdr3_aa: ASGTEIYGYT
clone_size: -
v_call: TRBV28
cdr3_length: 10
j_call: TRBJ1-2

cdr3_aa: ASSLGLATDTQY
clone_size: -
v_call: TRBV7-3
cdr3_length: 12
j_call: TRBJ2-3

cdr3_aa: ASSYGAGTNEQF
clone_size: -
v_call: TRBV6-5
cdr3_length: 12
j_call: TRBJ2-1

cdr3_aa: ASSTGQGFETQY
clone_size: -
v_call: TRBV5-1
cdr3_length: 12
j_call: TRBJ2-5

cdr3_aa: ASREVASAPGELF
clone_size: -
v_call: TRBV6-4
cdr3_length: 13
j_call: TRBJ2-2

cdr3_aa: ASSPRQNMNTEAF
clone_size: -
v_call: TRBV19
cdr3_length: 13
j_call: TRBJ1-1

cdr3_aa: ATAGTGGKRVYGYT
clone_size: -
v_call: TRBV24-1
cdr3_length: 14
j_call: TRBJ1-2

cdr3_aa: ASGAGGTQY
clone_size: -
v_call: TRBV28
cdr3_length: 9
j_call: TRBJ2-5

cdr3_aa: ASSYTGATSGNTIY
clone_size: -
v_call: TRBV6-6
cdr3_length: 14
j_call: TRBJ1-3

cdr3_aa: ASSPDRGVGYT
clone_size: -
v_call: TRBV7-2
cdr3_length: 11
j_call: TRBJ1-2

cdr3_aa: ASSLRTSGTYEQY
clone_size: once
v_call: TRBV3-1/TRBV3-2
cdr3_length: 13
j_call: TRBJ2-7

cdr3_aa: ATSRDQSRLNYGYT
clone_size: -
v_call: TRBV15
cdr3_length: 14
j_call: TRBJ1-2